The present T cell receptor beta chain was sequenced within a study of cytomegalovirus exposure and HLA in healthy donors. Overall study: As an earlier analysis found, about 190 million T cells yielded approximately 100 million unique TCR beta sequences.

Vbeta (60) and Jbeta (13) primers were used in the PCR. Data came from immunoSEQ multiplex PCR; TCRdb stores just in-frame clones and leaves some out. In the table there are about 150,000 clones, about 80% of which are singletons. Looked up from germline, CDR1 is MNHEY and CDR2 is SVGAGI. This CDR3 is 15 amino acids long. Trimming removed 8 bases from V and 1 base from J, with 16 bases in between. This TCR came from a woman between 35 and 50 years old in good health and CMV-seronegative. Sequencing input: PBMCs. This chain links TRBV6-5 with TRBJ2-3; D call uncertain. In DNA form, the CDR3 reads TGTGCCAGCTGCTCCCAGGTGGGCGGCACAGATACGCAGTATTTT. This codes for CASCSQVGGTDTQYF.